Here is one T cell receptor beta chain with its context. This record comes from a study of blood T cell repertoires in COVID-19. About the research overall: Samples representing acute and convalescent COVID-19 were sourced from the United States, Italy and Spain. Sample material is recorded as cDNA or gDNA derived from T cells, B-cell-depleted T cells, or PBMCs.

Trimming removed 7 bases from V and 8 bases from J; junction bases left unmatched: 7. Germline-derived CDR1 and CDR2 are ENHRY and SYGVKD. The CDR3 spans 13 residues. Method: immunoSEQ multiplex PCR; TCRdb's copy keeps in-frame clones and lacks some. The sample contains about 500,000 clones, roughly 90% of which appear only once. Cohort assignment relied on participant-reported clinical history. The sample was PBMCs or T cells enriched from blood (not recorded which). V gene TRBV10-3 combines with J gene TRBJ1-2; TRBD1 matches at 10 bases. The sequence was collected from a woman aged 18-29 years who had recovered from COVID-19. CDR3 in DNA: TGTGCCATCACCCCACTGGACAGGGGGGGCTACACCTTC. Translation: CAITPLDRGGYTF.